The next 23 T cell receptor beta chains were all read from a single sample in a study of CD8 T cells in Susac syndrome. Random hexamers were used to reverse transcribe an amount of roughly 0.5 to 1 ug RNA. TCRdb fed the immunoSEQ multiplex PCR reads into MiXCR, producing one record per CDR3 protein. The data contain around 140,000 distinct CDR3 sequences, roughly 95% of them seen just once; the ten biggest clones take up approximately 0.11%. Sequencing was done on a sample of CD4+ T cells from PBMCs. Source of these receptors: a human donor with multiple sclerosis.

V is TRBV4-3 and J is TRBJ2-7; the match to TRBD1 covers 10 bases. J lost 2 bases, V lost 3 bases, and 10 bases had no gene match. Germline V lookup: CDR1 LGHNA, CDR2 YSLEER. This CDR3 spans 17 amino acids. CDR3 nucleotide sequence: TGCGCCAGCAGCCAGTACCCGACCGGGACAGGGGCCTACGAGCAGTACTTC. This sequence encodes CASSQYPTGTGAYEQYF.

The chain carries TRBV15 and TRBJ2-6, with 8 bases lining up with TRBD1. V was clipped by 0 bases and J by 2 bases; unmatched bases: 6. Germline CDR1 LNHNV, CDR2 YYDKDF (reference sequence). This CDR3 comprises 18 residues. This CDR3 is CATSRDYRGVAGANVLTF. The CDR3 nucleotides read TGTGCCACCAGCAGAGACTACAGGGGGGTCGCTGGGGCCAACGTCCTGACTTTC. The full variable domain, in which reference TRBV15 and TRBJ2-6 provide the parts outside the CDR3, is DAMVIQNPRYQVTQFGKPVTLSCSQTLNHNVMYWYQQKSSQAPKLLFHYYDKDFNNEADTPDNFQSRRPNTSFCFLDIRSPGLGDTAMYLCATSRDYRGVAGANVLTFGAGSRLTVL.

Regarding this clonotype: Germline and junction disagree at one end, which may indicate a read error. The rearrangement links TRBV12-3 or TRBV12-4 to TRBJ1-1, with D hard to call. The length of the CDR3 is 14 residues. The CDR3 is CASSPQVLNTEVFF. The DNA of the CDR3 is TGTGCCAGCAGCCCCCAAGTACTGAACACTGAAGTTTTCTTT.

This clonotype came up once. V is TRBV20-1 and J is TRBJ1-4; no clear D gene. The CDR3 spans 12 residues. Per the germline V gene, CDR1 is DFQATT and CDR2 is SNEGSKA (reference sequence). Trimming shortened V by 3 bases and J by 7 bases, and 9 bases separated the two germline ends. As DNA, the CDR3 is TGCAGTGCTAGTTCACGGGCTGAAAAACTGTTTTTT. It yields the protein CSASSRAEKLFF.

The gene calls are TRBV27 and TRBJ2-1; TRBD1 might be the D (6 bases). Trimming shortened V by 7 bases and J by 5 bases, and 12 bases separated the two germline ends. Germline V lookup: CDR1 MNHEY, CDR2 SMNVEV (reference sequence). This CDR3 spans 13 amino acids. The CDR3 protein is CASKKGDNNEQFF. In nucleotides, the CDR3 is TGTGCCAGCAAGAAGGGGGACAACAATGAGCAGTTCTTC.

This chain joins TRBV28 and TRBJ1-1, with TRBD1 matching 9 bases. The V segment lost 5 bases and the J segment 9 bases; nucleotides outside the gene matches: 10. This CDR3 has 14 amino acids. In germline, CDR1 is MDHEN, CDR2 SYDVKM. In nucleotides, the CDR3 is TGTGCCAGCAGTACGGGACAGGGAGATGCTAAAGCTTTCTTT. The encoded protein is CASSTGQGDAKAFF.

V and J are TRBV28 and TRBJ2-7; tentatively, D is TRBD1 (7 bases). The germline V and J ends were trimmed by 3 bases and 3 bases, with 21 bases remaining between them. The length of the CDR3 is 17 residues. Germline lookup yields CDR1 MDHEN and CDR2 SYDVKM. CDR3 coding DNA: TGTGCCAGCAGTTTGCCGACAGGGACTTGGGGTTTCTACGAGCAGTACTTC. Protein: CASSLPTGTWGFYEQYF.

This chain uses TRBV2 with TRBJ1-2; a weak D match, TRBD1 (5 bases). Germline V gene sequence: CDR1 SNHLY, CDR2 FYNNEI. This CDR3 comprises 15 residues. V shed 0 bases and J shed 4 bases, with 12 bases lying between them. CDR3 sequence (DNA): TGTGCCAGCAGTGAAGCGCTTCAGGGCATCTATGGCTACACCTTC. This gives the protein CASSEALQGIYGYTF.

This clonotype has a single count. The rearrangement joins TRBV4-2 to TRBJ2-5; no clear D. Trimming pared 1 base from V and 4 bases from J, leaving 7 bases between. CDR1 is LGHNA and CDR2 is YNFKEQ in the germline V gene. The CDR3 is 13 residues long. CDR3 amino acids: CASSQGGRETQYF. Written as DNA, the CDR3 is TGTGCCAGCAGCCAAGGTGGCCGAGAGACCCAGTACTTC.

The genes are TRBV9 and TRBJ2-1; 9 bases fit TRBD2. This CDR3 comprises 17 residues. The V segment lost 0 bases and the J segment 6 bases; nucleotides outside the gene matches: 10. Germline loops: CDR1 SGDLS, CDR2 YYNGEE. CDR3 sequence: CASSVDLTSGVLNEQFF. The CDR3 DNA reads TGTGCCAGCAGCGTAGACCTGACTAGCGGAGTTCTCAATGAGCAGTTCTTC.

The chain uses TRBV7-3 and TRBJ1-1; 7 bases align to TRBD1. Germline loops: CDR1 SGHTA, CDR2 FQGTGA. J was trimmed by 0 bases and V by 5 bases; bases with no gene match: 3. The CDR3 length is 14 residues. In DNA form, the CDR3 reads TGTGCCAGCAGCCTACAGGGGATGAACACTGAAGCTTTCTTT. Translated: CASSLQGMNTEAFF.

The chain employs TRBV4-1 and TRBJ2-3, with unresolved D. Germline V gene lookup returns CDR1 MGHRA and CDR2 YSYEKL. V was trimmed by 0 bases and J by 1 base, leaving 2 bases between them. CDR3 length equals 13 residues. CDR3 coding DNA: TGCGCCAGCAGCCAAGAGGGCACAGATACGCAGTATTTT. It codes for CASSQEGTDTQYF.

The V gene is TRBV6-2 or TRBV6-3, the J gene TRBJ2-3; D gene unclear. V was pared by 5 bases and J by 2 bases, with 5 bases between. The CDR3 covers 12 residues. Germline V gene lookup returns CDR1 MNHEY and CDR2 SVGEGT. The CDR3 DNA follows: TGTGCCAGCAGTGGAACCACAGATACGCAGTATTTT. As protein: CASSGTTDTQYF.

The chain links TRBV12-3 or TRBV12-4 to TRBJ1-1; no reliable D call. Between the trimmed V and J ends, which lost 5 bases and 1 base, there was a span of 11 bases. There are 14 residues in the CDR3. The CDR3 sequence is CASSPLLRNTEAFF. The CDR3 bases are TGTGCCAGCAGTCCACTCCTGAGGAACACTGAAGCTTTCTTT.

The CDR3 loop is CASSIVGTGLRRKETQYF. CDR3 sequence (DNA): TGTGCCAGTAGTATAGTGGGGACAGGACTGCGTAGGAAAGAGACCCAGTACTTC. J is TRBJ2-5 and V is TRBV19, with 8 nucleotides matching TRBD1. Trimming removed 1 base from V and 3 bases from J; junction bases left unmatched: 13. The CDR3 extends over 18 amino acids. CDR1 is LNHDA, CDR2 SQIVND, per germline (reference sequence).

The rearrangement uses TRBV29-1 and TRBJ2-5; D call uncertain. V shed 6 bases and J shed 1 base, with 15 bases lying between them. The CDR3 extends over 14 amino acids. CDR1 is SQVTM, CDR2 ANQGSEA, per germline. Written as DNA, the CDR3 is TGCAGCGTCGGACGACAAGGCTTCCAAGAGACCCAGTACTTC. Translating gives CSVGRQGFQETQYF.

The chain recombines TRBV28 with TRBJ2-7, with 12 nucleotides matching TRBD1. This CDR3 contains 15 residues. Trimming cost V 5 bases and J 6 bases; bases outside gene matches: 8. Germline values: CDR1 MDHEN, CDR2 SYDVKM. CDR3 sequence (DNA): TGTGCCAGCAGTATGTTCGGGACAGGGGGCTTCGAGCAGTACTTC. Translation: CASSMFGTGGFEQYF.

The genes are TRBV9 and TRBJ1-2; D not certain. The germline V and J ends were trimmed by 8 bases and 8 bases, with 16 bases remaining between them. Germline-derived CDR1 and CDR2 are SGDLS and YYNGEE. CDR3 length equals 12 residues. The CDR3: CASTKLREGYTF. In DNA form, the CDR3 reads TGTGCCAGTACAAAGCTTCGGGAAGGCTACACCTTC. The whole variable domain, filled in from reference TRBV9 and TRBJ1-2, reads DSGVTQTPKHLITATGQRVTLRCSPRSGDLSVYWYQQSLDQGLQFLIQYYNGEERAKGNILERFSAQQFPDLHSELNLSSLELGDSALYFCASTKLREGYTFGSGTRLTVV.

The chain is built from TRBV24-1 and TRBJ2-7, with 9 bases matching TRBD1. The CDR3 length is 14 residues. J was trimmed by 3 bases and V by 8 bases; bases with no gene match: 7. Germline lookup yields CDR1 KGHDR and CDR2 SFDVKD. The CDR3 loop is CATTNRDRVYEQYF. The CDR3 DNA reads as TGTGCCACCACCAACCGGGACAGGGTCTACGAGCAGTACTTC.

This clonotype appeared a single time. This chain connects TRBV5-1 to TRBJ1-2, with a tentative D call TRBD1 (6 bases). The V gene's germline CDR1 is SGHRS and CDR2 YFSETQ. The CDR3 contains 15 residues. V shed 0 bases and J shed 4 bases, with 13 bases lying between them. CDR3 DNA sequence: TGCGCCAGCAGCTTGGTAGTTGGGGGCTCCTATGGCTACACCTTC. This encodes CASSLVVGGSYGYTF.

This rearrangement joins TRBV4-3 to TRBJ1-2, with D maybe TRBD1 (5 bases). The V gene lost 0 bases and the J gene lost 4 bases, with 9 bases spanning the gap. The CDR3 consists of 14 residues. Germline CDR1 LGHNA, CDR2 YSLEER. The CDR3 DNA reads TGCGCCAGCAGCCAAGAACTGGGGGTCTATGGCTACACCTTC. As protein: CASSQELGVYGYTF.

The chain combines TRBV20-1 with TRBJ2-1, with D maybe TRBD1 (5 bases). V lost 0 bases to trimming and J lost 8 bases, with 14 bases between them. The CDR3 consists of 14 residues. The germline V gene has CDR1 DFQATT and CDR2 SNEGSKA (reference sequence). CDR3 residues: CSAREGILRDEQFF. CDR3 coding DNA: TGCAGTGCTAGAGAGGGCATCCTCAGGGATGAGCAGTTCTTC.

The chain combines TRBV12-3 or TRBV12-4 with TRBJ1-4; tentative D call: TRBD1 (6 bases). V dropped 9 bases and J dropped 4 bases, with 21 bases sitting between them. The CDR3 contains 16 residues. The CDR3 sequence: CASTLGARDFNEKLFF. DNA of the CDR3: TGTGCCAGTACCCTGGGGGCCCGCGACTTTAATGAAAAACTGTTTTTT.